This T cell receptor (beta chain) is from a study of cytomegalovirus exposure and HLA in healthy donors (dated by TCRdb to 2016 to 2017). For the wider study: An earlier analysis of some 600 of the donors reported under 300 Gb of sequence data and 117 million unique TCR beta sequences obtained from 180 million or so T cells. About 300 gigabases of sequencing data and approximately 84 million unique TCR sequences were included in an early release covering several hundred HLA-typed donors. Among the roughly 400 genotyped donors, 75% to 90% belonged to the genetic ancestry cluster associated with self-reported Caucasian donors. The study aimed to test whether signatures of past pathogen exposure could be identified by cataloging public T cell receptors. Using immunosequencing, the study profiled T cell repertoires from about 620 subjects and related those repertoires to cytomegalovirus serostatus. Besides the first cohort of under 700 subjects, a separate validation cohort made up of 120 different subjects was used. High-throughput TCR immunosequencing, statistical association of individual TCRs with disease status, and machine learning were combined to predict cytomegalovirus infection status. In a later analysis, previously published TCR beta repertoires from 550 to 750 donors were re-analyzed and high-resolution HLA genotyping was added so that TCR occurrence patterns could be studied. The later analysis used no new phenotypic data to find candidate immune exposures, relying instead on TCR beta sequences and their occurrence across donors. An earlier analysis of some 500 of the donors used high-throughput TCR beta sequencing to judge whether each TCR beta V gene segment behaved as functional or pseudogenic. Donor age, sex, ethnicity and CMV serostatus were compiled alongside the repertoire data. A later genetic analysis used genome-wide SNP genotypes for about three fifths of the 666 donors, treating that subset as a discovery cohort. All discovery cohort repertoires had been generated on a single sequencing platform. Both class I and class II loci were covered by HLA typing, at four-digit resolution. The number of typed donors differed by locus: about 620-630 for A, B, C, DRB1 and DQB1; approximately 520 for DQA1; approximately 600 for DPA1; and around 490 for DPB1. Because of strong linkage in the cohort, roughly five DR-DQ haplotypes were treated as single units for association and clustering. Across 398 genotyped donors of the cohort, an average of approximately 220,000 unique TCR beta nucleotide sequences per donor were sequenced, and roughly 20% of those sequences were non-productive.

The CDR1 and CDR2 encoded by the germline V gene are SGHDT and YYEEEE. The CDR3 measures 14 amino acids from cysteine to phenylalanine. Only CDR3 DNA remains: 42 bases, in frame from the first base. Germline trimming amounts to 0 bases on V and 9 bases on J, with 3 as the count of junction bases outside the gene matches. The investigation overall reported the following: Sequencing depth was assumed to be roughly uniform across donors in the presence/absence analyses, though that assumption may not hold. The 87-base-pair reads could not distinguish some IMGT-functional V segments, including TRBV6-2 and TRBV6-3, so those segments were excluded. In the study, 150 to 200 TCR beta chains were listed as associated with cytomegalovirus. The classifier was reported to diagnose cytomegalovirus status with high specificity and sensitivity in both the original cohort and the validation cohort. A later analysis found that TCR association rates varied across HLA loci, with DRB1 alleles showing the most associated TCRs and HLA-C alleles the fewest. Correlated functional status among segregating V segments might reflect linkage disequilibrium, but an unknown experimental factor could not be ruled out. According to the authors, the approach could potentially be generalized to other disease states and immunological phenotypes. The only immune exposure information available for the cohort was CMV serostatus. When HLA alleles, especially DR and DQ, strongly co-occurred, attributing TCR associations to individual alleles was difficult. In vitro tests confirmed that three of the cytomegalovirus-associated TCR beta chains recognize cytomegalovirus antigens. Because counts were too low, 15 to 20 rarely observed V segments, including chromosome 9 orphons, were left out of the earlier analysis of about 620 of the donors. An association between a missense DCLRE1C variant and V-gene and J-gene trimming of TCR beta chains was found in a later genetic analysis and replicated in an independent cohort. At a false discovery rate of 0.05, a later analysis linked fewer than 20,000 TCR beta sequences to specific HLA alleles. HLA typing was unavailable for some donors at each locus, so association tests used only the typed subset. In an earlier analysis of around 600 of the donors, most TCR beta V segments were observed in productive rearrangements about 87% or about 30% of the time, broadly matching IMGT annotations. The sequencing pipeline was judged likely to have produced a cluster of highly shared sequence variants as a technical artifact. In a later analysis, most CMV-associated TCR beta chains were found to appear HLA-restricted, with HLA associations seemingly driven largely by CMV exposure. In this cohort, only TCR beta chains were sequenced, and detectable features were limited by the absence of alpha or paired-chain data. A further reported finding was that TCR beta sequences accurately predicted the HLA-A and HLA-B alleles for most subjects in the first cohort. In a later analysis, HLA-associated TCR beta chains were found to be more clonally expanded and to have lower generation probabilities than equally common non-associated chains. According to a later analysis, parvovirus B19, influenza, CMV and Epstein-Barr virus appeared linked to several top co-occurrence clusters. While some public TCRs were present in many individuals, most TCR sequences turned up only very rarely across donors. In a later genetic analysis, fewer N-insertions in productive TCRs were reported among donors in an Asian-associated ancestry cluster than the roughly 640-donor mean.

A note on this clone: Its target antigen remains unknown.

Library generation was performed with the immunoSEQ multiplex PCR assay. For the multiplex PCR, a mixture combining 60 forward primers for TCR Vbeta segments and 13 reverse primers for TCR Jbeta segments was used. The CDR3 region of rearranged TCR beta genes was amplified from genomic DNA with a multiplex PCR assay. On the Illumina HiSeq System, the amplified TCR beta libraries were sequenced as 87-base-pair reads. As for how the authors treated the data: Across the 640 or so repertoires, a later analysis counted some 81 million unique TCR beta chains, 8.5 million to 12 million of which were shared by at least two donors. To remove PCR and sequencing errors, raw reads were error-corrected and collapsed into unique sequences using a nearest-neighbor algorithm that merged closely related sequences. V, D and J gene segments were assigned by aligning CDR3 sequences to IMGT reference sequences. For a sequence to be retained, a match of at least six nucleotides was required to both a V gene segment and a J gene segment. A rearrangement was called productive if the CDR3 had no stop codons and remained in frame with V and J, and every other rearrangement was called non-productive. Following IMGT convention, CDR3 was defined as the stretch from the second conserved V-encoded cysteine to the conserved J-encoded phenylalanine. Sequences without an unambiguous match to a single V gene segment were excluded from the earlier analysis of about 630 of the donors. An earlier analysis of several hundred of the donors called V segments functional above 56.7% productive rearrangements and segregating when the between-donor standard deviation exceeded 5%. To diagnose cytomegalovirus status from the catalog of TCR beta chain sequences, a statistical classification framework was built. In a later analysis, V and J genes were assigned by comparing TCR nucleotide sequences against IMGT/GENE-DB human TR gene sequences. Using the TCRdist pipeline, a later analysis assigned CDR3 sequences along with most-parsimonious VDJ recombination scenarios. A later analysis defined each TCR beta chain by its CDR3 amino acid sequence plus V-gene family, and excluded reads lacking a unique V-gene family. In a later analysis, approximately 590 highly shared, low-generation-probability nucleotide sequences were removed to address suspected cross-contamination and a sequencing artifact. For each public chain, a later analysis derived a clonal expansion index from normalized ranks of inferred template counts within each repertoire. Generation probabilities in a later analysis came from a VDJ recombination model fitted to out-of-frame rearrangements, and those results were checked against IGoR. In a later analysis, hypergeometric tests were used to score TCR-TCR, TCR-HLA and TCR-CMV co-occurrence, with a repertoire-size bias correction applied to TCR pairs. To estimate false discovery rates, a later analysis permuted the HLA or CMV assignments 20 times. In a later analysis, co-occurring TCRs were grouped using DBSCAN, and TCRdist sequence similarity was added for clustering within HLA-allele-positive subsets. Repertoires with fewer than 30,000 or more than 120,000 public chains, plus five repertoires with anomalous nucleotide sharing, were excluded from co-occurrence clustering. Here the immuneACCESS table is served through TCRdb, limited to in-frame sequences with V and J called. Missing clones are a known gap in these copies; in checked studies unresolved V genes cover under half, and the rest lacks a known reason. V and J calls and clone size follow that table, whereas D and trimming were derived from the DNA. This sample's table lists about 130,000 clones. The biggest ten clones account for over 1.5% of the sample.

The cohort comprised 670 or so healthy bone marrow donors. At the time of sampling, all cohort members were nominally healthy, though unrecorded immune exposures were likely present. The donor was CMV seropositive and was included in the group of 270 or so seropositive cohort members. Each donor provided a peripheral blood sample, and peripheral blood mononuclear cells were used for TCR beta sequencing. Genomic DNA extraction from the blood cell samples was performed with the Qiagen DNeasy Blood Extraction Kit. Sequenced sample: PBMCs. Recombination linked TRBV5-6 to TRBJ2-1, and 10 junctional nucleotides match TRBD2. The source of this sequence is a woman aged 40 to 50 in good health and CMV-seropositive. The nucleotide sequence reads TGTGCCAGCAGCTTGGCTAGCGGGAGATCTGAGCAGTTCTTC. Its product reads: CASSLASGRSEQFF. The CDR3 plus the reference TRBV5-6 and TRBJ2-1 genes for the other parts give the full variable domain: DAGVTQSPTHLIKTRGQQVTLRCSPKSGHDTVSWYQQALGQGPQFIFQYYEEEERQRGNFPDRFSGHQFPNYSSELNVNALLLGDSALYLCASSLASGRSEQFFGPGTRLTVL.